This TCR beta chain was retrieved from a study of T-cell memory formation after mild COVID-19. Study results and limitations: Nothing confirmed that second-wave clones peaking on day 37 were specific for SARS-CoV-2.

With respect to this clonotype: Its target is not known.

TCR alpha and TCR beta cDNA libraries carrying sample barcodes and UMIs were produced by 5'RACE using constant-segment primers. TCRdb independently ran MiXCR on the 5' RACE reads; one entry per CDR3 protein. Here the sample spans 580,000 or so distinct CDR3 sequences, 15% to 20% being singletons. The CDR3 consists of 16 residues. V lost 5 bases and J lost 3, with 17 bases in between. The germline gives CDR1 MNHEY, CDR2 SMNVEV (reference sequence). The receptor was derived from an adult woman who had mild COVID-19 (a few samples of this study predate the infection). Cell type and time point are not known. Sequencing was done on a sample of PBMCs or a T cell subset sorted from them (not recorded which). The gene calls are TRBV27 and TRBJ2-1; a possible D gene is TRBD1 (7 bases). CDR3 in amino acids: CASSPVQGGHYNEQFF. CDR3 nucleotide sequence: TGTGCCAGCAGTCCCGTCCAGGGGGGCCACTACAATGAGCAGTTCTTC.